A single sample gave rise to the 27 T cell receptor beta chains below, sequenced in a study of PD-1 blockade in classical Hodgkin lymphoma. All the patients suffered relapse after autologous stem cell transplantation, and brentuximab vedotin exposure differed. Libraries were prepared by immunoSEQ multiplex PCR; TCRdb keeps only in-frame clonotypes and omits some of them. The sample holds 45,000 to 55,000 clones, more than 65% seen once. The starting material was peripheral blood mononuclear cells (PBMCs), obtained at baseline. These receptors were taken from a human donor with classical Hodgkin lymphoma.

This clone appeared a few times. V gene TRBV30 combines with J gene TRBJ1-1, with 7 bases lining up with TRBD1. The CDR3 runs to 13 residues. Per germline, CDR1 GTSNPN and CDR2 SVGIG (reference sequence). V shed 5 bases and J 1 base; nucleotides not matched to a gene: 4. Here the CDR3 DNA reads TGTGCCTGGGCATACAGGGGGAACACTGAAGCTTTCTTT. This translates into CAWAYRGNTEAFF.

The V and J genes are TRBV14 and TRBJ1-2; D remains ambiguous. CDR1 and CDR2 (germline): SGHDN, FVKESK. Trimming stripped 5 bases from V and 1 base from J, with 5 bases between. CDR3 length: 12 residues. This CDR3 is CASSDNNYGYTF. DNA for the CDR3: TGTGCCAGCAGCGACAATAACTATGGCTACACCTTC. Using reference TRBV14 and TRBJ1-2 for the parts outside the CDR3, the full variable domain is EAGVTQFPSHSVIEKGQTVTLRCDPISGHDNLYWYRRVMGKEIKFLLHFVKESKQDESGMPNNRFLAERTGGTYSTLKVQPAELEDSGVYFCASSDNNYGYTFGSGTRLTVV.

V gene TRBV15 combines with J gene TRBJ2-6; 7 bases line up with TRBD1. Trimming took 4 bases from V and 2 from J; bases not matched to a gene: 5. Germline V lookup: CDR1 LNHNV, CDR2 YYDKDF (reference sequence). This CDR3 spans 16 amino acids. CDR3 loop: CATSTTDRAGANVLTF. The CDR3 bases are TGTGCCACCAGCACAACAGACAGGGCTGGGGCCAACGTCCTGACTTTC.

The chain uses TRBV27 and TRBJ2-7; D may be TRBD2 (6 bases). The germline V and J ends were trimmed by 6 bases and 4 bases, with 22 bases remaining between them. The CDR3 covers 16 residues. Germline V gene lookup returns CDR1 MNHEY and CDR2 SMNVEV (reference sequence). Here the CDR3 reads CASSQGAGTSRYEQYF. CDR3 in DNA: TGTGCCAGCAGCCAAGGGGCTGGGACTTCCAGGTACGAGCAGTACTTC.

CDR3 sequence: CASSPGTSGTDTQYF. CDR3 coding DNA: TGCGCCAGCAGCCCCGGGACTAGCGGGACAGATACGCAGTATTTT. The chain is built from TRBV5-1 and TRBJ2-3, with 12 bases matching TRBD2. Losses at the gene ends were 4 bases for V and 3 bases for J; bases not matched to a gene: 3. CDR3 length: 15 amino acids. Germline V gene data show CDR1 as SGHRS and CDR2 as YFSETQ.

The CDR3 bases are TGTGCCAGCAGCTCGCCGGGACTAGCGTTCGGGTACAATGAGCAGTTCTTC. Encoded protein: CASSSPGLAFGYNEQFF. The chain employs TRBV7-9 and TRBJ2-1; 10 bases are a match to TRBD2. Germline V lookup: CDR1 SEHNR, CDR2 FQNEAQ (reference sequence). V was pared by 4 bases and J by 4 bases, with 10 bases of the junction left unmatched. CDR3 length equals 17 residues.

CDR3 in DNA: TGTGCCAGCTCAAAGAGCGGGAGTGGGTCCTACGAGCAGTACGTC. Its translation is CASSKSGSGSYEQYV. This chain links TRBV18 with TRBJ2-7; TRBD2 aligns across 8 bases. The CDR3 covers 15 residues. The V and J ends lost 5 bases and 1 base, in that order; junction bases with no gene match: 7. Germline V CDR1 and CDR2: KGHSH, LQKENI.

This clone has a handful of counts. The chain joins TRBV10-3 to TRBJ2-1; 8 bases line up with TRBD2. The junction had 6 bases not matched to a gene; V was cut back by 6 bases and J by 2 bases. The CDR3 has 15 amino acids. Per germline, CDR1 ENHRY and CDR2 SYGVKD. CDR3 loop: CAISPSGQAYNEQFF. CDR3 sequence (DNA): TGTGCCATCAGCCCTAGCGGGCAGGCCTACAATGAGCAGTTCTTC.

The V gene is TRBV7-2, the J gene TRBJ2-3; D not resolved. The CDR3 spans 14 residues. Germline V gives CDR1 SGHTA, CDR2 FQGNSA. Deletions cut 2 bases from V and 0 bases from J, with 6 bases between. The CDR3 protein is CASSLPLSTDTQYF. Written as DNA, the CDR3 is TGTGCCAGCAGCTTACCTCTTAGCACAGATACGCAGTATTTT.

This clone was found many times. The rearrangement links TRBV19 to TRBJ1-3, with a possible D match to TRBD1 (6 bases). This CDR3 contains 15 residues. Germline values: CDR1 LNHDA, CDR2 SQIVND (reference sequence). V lost 0 bases to trimming and J lost 4 bases, with 10 bases between them. CDR3 nucleotides: TGTGCCAGTAGTATAGATCTGGGGGCCGGAAACACCATATATTTT. Residues: CASSIDLGAGNTIYF.

This clone was recorded only once. The CDR3 DNA sequence: TGCGCCAGCAGCCAAGTGAGTCCCCTTAGCAATCAGCCCCAGCATTTT. It yields the protein CASSQVSPLSNQPQHF. The chain is built from TRBV4-1 and TRBJ1-5; no reliable D call. CDR1 is MGHRA, CDR2 YSYEKL, per germline. Trimming left V 1 base short and J 0 bases short, with 10 bases between. This CDR3 is 16 amino acids long.

V gene TRBV6-6 combines with J gene TRBJ2-3, with TRBD1 as a possible D gene (5 bases). Trimming took 7 bases from V and 4 from J, leaving 12 bases between them. The CDR3 extends over 13 amino acids. The germline V gene has CDR1 MNHNY and CDR2 SVGAGI (reference sequence). The CDR3 nucleotides read TGTGCCAGCACCCCCCCAGGGTCAGATACGCAGTATTTT. Translation gives CASTPPGSDTQYF.

V and J are TRBV10-3 and TRBJ1-2; TRBD1 matches 10 bases. Germline trimming cut 5 bases from V and 5 bases from J; bases unmatched to any gene: 5. Germline V gene lookup returns CDR1 ENHRY and CDR2 SYGVKD. This CDR3 is 14 amino acids long. The CDR3 DNA follows: TGTGCCATCAGTAAGACAGGGGGCGATTATGGCTACACCTTC. Amino acids: CAISKTGGDYGYTF.

The table lists this clone with a few counts. The CDR3 DNA follows: TGTGCCAGCAGCCACTCTCGCTCTGGAAACACCATATATTTT. Encoded protein: CASSHSRSGNTIYF. This chain links TRBV7-9 with TRBJ1-3; D gene uncertain. Per germline, CDR1 SEHNR and CDR2 FQNEAQ (reference sequence). The CDR3 sequence is 14 residues long. Trimming shortened V by 5 bases and J by 0 bases, and 8 bases separated the two germline ends. The whole variable domain, remainder taken from reference TRBV7-9 and TRBJ1-3, is DTGVSQNPRHKITKRGQNVTFRCDPISEHNRLYWYRQTLGQGPEFLTYFQNEAQLEKSRLLSDRFSAERPKGSFSTLEIQRTEQGDSAMYLCASSHSRSGNTIYFGEGSWLTVV.

The rearrangement joins TRBV4-3 to TRBJ1-4, with D uncertain. This CDR3 spans 16 amino acids. V was clipped by 0 bases and J by 4 bases, with 12 bases between them. Germline V gives CDR1 LGHNA, CDR2 YSLEER. This CDR3 is CASSQDFLEHNEKLFF. In DNA form, the CDR3 reads TGCGCCAGCAGCCAAGATTTTTTAGAACATAATGAAAAACTGTTTTTT.

The V and J genes are TRBV6-6 and TRBJ2-4; D is unclear. CDR1 MNHNY and CDR2 SVGAGI come from the germline V gene (reference sequence). The CDR3 covers 15 residues. Trimming left V 6 bases short and J 0 bases short, with 12 bases between. The DNA of the CDR3 is TGTGCCAGCAGACCAGTCCGACTAGCCAAAAACATTCAGTACTTC. Protein: CASRPVRLAKNIQYF.

This clone was picked up one time. The V and J genes are TRBV6-5 and TRBJ2-1; 9 bases agree with TRBD2. J lost 5 bases, V lost 0 bases, and 5 bases had no gene match. The CDR3 has 16 amino acids. The germline V gene encodes CDR1 MNHEY and CDR2 SVGAGI. As DNA, the CDR3 is TGTGCCAGCAGTTACTCGCCTAGCGGGATGAACAATGAGCAGTTCTTC. It translates to CASSYSPSGMNNEQFF.

This chain joins TRBV6-6 and TRBJ2-7, with D hard to call. The V gene's germline CDR1 is MNHNY and CDR2 SVGAGI (reference sequence). The CDR3 covers 14 residues. With 0 bases removed from V and 3 bases from J, the gap between germline ends came to 9 bases. In DNA form, the CDR3 reads TGTGCCAGCAGTTACTCTCGGGTCTACTACGAGCAGTACTTC. This codes for CASSYSRVYYEQYF.

V gene TRBV12-5 combines with J gene TRBJ2-7, with D perhaps TRBD2 (5 bases). The CDR3 runs 16 residues. Per the germline V gene, CDR1 is LGHNT and CDR2 is FRNRAP. The ends were cut back, 0 bases at V and 3 bases at J, with 15 bases in the middle. CDR3 in amino acids: CASGLVSLVGGYEQYF. For the CDR3, the DNA is TGTGCTAGTGGTTTGGTAAGTCTAGTAGGAGGCTACGAGCAGTACTTC.

This chain uses TRBV6-5 with TRBJ2-5; 8 bases agree with TRBD2. Germline V gene data show CDR1 as MNHEY and CDR2 as SVGAGI. The CDR3 covers 13 residues. The J segment lost 3 bases and the V segment lost 3 bases, leaving 0 bases of the junction unmatched. The CDR3 DNA reads TGTGCCAGCAGTTATAGCGGGGAAGAGACCCAGTACTTC. Protein: CASSYSGEETQYF.

This clone appeared a few times. The V and J genes are TRBV7-9 and TRBJ1-5; D may be TRBD1 (6 bases). The germline V and J ends were trimmed by 1 base and 5 bases, with 9 bases remaining between them. This CDR3 spans 14 amino acids. CDR1 and CDR2 (germline): SEHNR, FQNEAQ (reference sequence). This CDR3 is CASSLGQGYQPQHF. CDR3 nucleotide sequence: TGTGCCAGCAGCTTAGGCCAGGGGTATCAGCCCCAGCATTTT.

As for this clone: The junction departs from germline at one end; a sequencing error may be responsible. The chain joins TRBV2 to TRBJ1-2; D gene ambiguous. CDR3 length: 13 amino acids. From germline, CDR1 is SNHLY and CDR2 FYNNEI. CDR3 sequence reads: CTSSGGRVDGYTF. In DNA form, the CDR3 reads TGTACCAGCAGTGGTGGTAGGGTGGATGGCTACACCTTC.

The chain combines TRBV18 with TRBJ2-3, with 10 bases fitting TRBD2. V trimming: 6 bases; J trimming: 1 base; junction bases outside the gene matches: 4. The CDR3 loop spans 15 amino acids. The germline gives CDR1 KGHSH, CDR2 LQKENI. CDR3 sequence (DNA): TGTGCCAGCTCCCTTGGGACTAGCGGCACAGATACGCAGTATTTT. Its translation: CASSLGTSGTDTQYF.

The chain combines TRBV4-1 with TRBJ2-1; 12 bases fit TRBD2. Looked up from germline, CDR1 is MGHRA and CDR2 is YSYEKL. J was trimmed by 8 bases and V by 0 bases; bases with no gene match: 8. The CDR3 is 17 residues long. The CDR3 loop reads CASSQDRLAGVHDEQFF. CDR3 bases: TGCGCCAGCAGCCAAGATCGACTAGCGGGAGTGCATGATGAGCAGTTCTTC.

This sequence joins TRBV7-6 and TRBJ2-7; 7 positions agree with TRBD1. V shed 1 base and J 4 bases; nucleotides not matched to a gene: 13. The CDR3 length is 17 residues. Germline values: CDR1 SGHVS, CDR2 FNYEAQ. Here the CDR3 DNA reads TGTGCCAGCAGCTTAGAACCCCCCCGACAGGGCCGATACGAGCAGTACGTC. This encodes CASSLEPPRQGRYEQYV.

This clone has only a few counts. The chain uses TRBV15 and TRBJ2-2; TRBD1 agrees at 7 bases. The V and J ends lost 0 bases and 2 bases, in that order; junction bases with no gene match: 3. The CDR3 has 16 residues. The germline CDR1 and CDR2 sequences are LNHNV and YYDKDF (reference sequence). CDR3 sequence reads: CATSRDRGSNTGELFF. CDR3 DNA sequence: TGTGCCACCAGCAGAGACAGGGGGAGTAACACCGGGGAGCTGTTTTTT.

This chain connects TRBV6-1 to TRBJ2-3, with D possibly being TRBD2 (6 bases). In germline, CDR1 is MNHNS, CDR2 SASEGT. CDR3 size: 17 residues. V lost 1 base and J 4 bases, leaving 18 bases between the germline ends. The CDR3 nucleotides read TGTGCCAGCAGTGAAGGTAATCGGGGGACGAGACCAGATACGCAGTATTTT. Its protein is CASSEGNRGTRPDTQYF.